This T cell receptor beta chain was sequenced during a study of post-analysis software for immune sequencing data. General observations from the study: TRBV5-6, TRBV5-1 and TRBV20-1 were among roughly five TRBV segments more frequent in patients than controls.

Germline V gene lookup returns CDR1 MNHNS and CDR2 SASEGT. V shed 2 bases and J shed 0 bases, with 22 bases lying between them. The CDR3 totals 19 residues. Only a few counts were recorded for this clonotype. What it recognizes is unknown. The TCR beta cDNA libraries contained unique molecular identifiers. TCRdb used MiXCR to reprocess the PCR reads, holding one entry per CDR3 protein. The data show around 400,000 distinct CDR3 sequences, about a third seen once. Source material: blood. The TCR comes from a girl under 18 with multiple sclerosis. The V gene is TRBV6-1, the J gene TRBJ2-5, with D tentatively TRBD2 (5 bases). CDR3 nucleotide sequence: TGTGCCAGCAGTGAAAGCGCGTGGGCTAGCCGAAAGTACCAAGAGACCCAGTACTTC. Protein: CASSESAWASRKYQETQYF.